This T cell receptor beta chain was found in a study of blood T cell repertoires in COVID-19. Study in general: The United States, Italy and Spain provided the acute and convalescent COVID-19 samples.

Under the authors' procedure: Reference gene primer amplification in the assay estimated nucleated cell counts. TCRdb's table, derived via immunoSEQ multiplex PCR, lists solely in-frame clones and lacks some. V and J calls and clone size are given by that table; D and trimming were obtained from the DNA. The data show about 98,000 clones, approximately 86% seen once. The CDR3 is 15 residues long. Looked up from germline, CDR1 is SQVTM and CDR2 is ANQGSEA. Trimming cost V 1 base and J 4 bases, with 16 bases left between them. This clonotype was obtained from a man between 50 and 59 years old with acute or convalescent COVID-19. The material sequenced was peripheral blood. This chain joins TRBV29-1 and TRBJ1-1, with D perhaps TRBD1 (5 bases). The CDR3 coding sequence is TGCAGCGTTGAAGGGGGCAAGGTAAGGGGCACTGAAGCTTTCTTT. This encodes CSVEGGKVRGTEAFF.